This is a list of T cell receptor beta chains from one sample in a study of CD8+ T cells in alopecia areata. TCRdb's table, derived via immunoSEQ multiplex PCR, lists solely in-frame clones and lacks some. Of 110,000 or so clones listed, less than 75% are singletons. Sequenced material: CD8+ T cells sorted from blood, taken at week 4, from a patient treated with tofacitinib. The origin of the receptors is a human donor with alopecia areata. Each CDR3 is given without its conserved first and last residue. The order of the fields is clone size, V gene, CDR3 protein. Expanded clones are given a class, and other clones once, few, many or no size at all.

size: -; V: TRBV27; CDR3: ASSPVDASSYEQY
size: -; V: TRBV11-2; CDR3: ASSLEQGKNTEAF
size: -; V: TRBV27; CDR3: ASQGGDSYEQY
size: -; V: TRBV27; CDR3: ASSPGTLYNEQF
size: few; V: TRBV12-5; CDR3: ASGTMDGTQY
size: -; V: TRBV6-4; CDR3: ASSPPGEIKGDTQY
size: -; V: TRBV30; CDR3: AWSEALNTEAF
size: -; V: TRBV5-1; CDR3: ASSLEWVTSSGANVLT
size: -; V: TRBV28; CDR3: ASTSRGSYEQY
size: few; V: TRBV10-3; CDR3: AISMTGNNEKLF
size: once; V: TRBV4-3; CDR3: ASSQDIYGYEQY
size: -; V: TRBV6-5; CDR3: ASSYSTGKAGELF
size: -; V: TRBV27; CDR3: ASSRTDNQPQH
size: -; V: TRBV6-5; CDR3: ASSLQHSYEQY
size: once; V: TRBV6-1; CDR3: ASSDWWASGGGETQY
size: -; V: TRBV5-4; CDR3: ASSLWDNHYEQY
size: -; V: TRBV23-1; CDR3: ASSPTGSYNEQF
size: -; V: TRBV30; CDR3: AWDKGRDNEQF
size: -; V: TRBV7-2; CDR3: ASRTSGDETQY
size: -; V: TRBV2; CDR3: ASEGKSNQPQH
size: -; V: TRBV30; CDR3: AWSVHGTYGYT
size: -; V: TRBV5-1; CDR3: ASSLRDREINEQF
size: -; V: TRBV30; CDR3: AWIHPQGQAYGYT
size: -; V: TRBV29-1; CDR3: SGLAGGSYEQY
size: -; V: TRBV6-5; CDR3: ASGPLETQY
size: -; V: TRBV30; CDR3: AWSNSLNEKLF